This T cell receptor (beta chain) was sequenced in a study of T cell responses to AZD1222 COVID-19 vaccine. Overall study findings and caveats: Two doses of AZD1222 preceded a rise in Spike-specific TCR breadth and depth. The sample set comprised mostly white British donors with more females, and clonal diversity was possibly underestimated.

The CDR3 consists of 13 residues. The germline V and J ends were trimmed by 1 base and 5 bases, with 7 bases remaining between them. Germline V gives CDR1 SGHRS, CDR2 YFSETQ. Assay used: immunoSEQ multiplex PCR; TCRdb lists only in-frame clones, some missing. The sample includes some 150,000 clones, about 91% of them seen just once. Turning to this clone: Its antigen is currently unknown.

The J gene is TRBJ2-1, the V gene TRBV5-1; D gene uncertain. This specimen was peripheral blood, taken 28 days after the second AZD1222 dose. The origin of this receptor is an adult who received the AZD1222 COVID-19 vaccine. The chain's CDR3 is CASSLSFNNEQFF. CDR3 nucleotide sequence: TGCGCCAGCAGCTTGTCTTTCAACAATGAGCAGTTCTTC.